This T cell receptor (beta chain) was observed in a study of blood T cells in healthy people across ages. Study findings and constraints: Expanded clonotype shifts may have been confounded, as the donors had an unknown CMV status. A greater number of naive CD4+ cells and higher diversity distinguished long-lived donors from aged donors.

Worth noting for this clonotype: No antigen is known for it. This could be a read error, since a much larger clone is one nucleotide away.

For the second PCR, which ran for roughly 6 to 11 cycles, a sample-barcoded 5' primer and a J-beta primer mix were used. The template-switch adaptor, which had 12 random nucleotides, put a tag on each cDNA molecule. TCRdb reprocessed the 5' RACE reads with MiXCR, giving one entry per CDR3 protein. The sample lists hundreds of thousands of distinct CDR3 sequences; roughly 30% were seen once. The length of the CDR3 is 16 residues. The germline gives CDR1 SGHDT, CDR2 YYEEEE. Extraction of total RNA produced a minimum of 5 micrograms from each sample. Sequenced sample: blood. The chain joins TRBV5-6 to TRBJ2-7; D possibly corresponds to TRBD1 (7 bases). This receptor was obtained from a woman aged 80 or over in good health. The CDR3: CAGSGSGPGQAYEQYF. As DNA, the CDR3 is TGTGCCGGCAGCGGGTCGGGACCTGGACAGGCCTACGAGCAGTACTTC.